This TCR beta chain was retrieved from a study of blood T cell repertoires in COVID-19. Study summary: Acute and convalescent COVID-19 specimens originated in the United States, Italy and Spain.

CDR1 is MNHNS, CDR2 SASEGT, per germline. V was trimmed by 1 base and J by 9 bases, leaving 15 bases between them. This CDR3 comprises 14 residues. Clones were sequenced by immunoSEQ multiplex PCR, and TCRdb holds only the in-frame ones, with some missing. Here the sample spans approximately 85,000 clones, 70% to 90% being singletons. The receptor comes from a human donor in a cohort sampled during active COVID-19. The sequencing sample was made of peripheral blood. This chain links TRBV6-1 with TRBJ1-1; maybe TRBD1 (5 bases). The CDR3 here is CASSEGIWTSQAFF. CDR3 bases: TGTGCCAGCAGTGAAGGTATCTGGACAAGTCAAGCTTTCTTT.